A single sample is the source of the 23 T cell receptor beta chains below, sequenced in a study of patients and donors after allogeneic stem cell transplantation (dated by TCRdb to 2019 to 2021). The receptor library was made with RT-PCR. TCRdb names NextSeq 550 as the instrument used. The public reads were reanalyzed by TCRdb: fastp trimming at Q25, MiXCR alignment, in-frame beta chains only. Rows are unified per CDR3 protein, each entry keeping the most common DNA and genes. In this sample the table shows more than 850,000 distinct CDR3 sequences, roughly 18% of which occur a single time. The top ten constitute 6% of the sample. The specimen sequenced was blood, either unsorted or a sorted T cell fraction (not recorded which). The receptors derive from a human donor who was either an allogeneic HSCT recipient or a stem cell or donor lymphocyte infusion donor (not recorded which). It is not recorded whose cells these are; they may come from a transplant donor.

The chain recombines TRBV6-2 or TRBV6-3 with TRBJ2-1; 7 positions match TRBD2. V shed 6 bases, J shed 14 bases, and the junction held 7 bases outside the gene matches. The CDR3 consists of 11 residues. Germline CDR1 and CDR2: MNHEY and SVGEGT. CDR3 sequence reads: CASSPTSEKFF. CDR3 DNA: TGTGCCAGCAGCCCAACTAGCGAAAAGTTCTTC.

The V gene is TRBV9, the J gene TRBJ2-7; D may correspond to TRBD1 or TRBD2 (5 bases each). The CDR3 is 14 amino acids. Trimming shortened V by 3 bases and J by 2 bases, and 12 bases separated the two germline ends. Germline CDR1 is SGDLS and CDR2 is YYNGEE. As DNA, the CDR3 is TGTGCCAGCAGCGAAAGGGGACGTCCCTACGAGCAGTACTTC. This sequence encodes CASSERGRPYEQYF.

This clonotype was picked up a small number of times. The genes are TRBV29-1 and TRBJ2-3, with TRBD2 as a possible D gene (6 bases). V was trimmed by 6 bases and J by 0 bases, leaving 13 bases between them. This CDR3 region has 14 residues. Looked up from germline, CDR1 is SQVTM and CDR2 is ANQGSEA. The CDR3 DNA sequence: TGCAGCGTCTCCTCTAGCGTGAGCACAGATACGCAGTATTTT. This gives the protein CSVSSSVSTDTQYF.

This clonotype showed up many times. DNA for the CDR3: TGTGCCAGCAGTTTGAAGGGATTAGGTGGCTACACCTTC. Its protein is CASSLKGLGGYTF. V gene TRBV12-3 or TRBV12-4 combines with J gene TRBJ1-2; D is ambiguous. V lost 3 bases and J lost 7, with 12 bases in between. CDR3 length: 13 amino acids.

This chain links TRBV7-2 with TRBJ1-5, with 8 bases fitting TRBD1. V dropped 5 bases and J dropped 3; count of bases not matched to a gene: 6. The CDR3 is 15 amino acids. Germline CDR1 and CDR2: SGHTA and FQGNSA. The DNA of the CDR3 is TGTGCCAGCAGCGCCAACAGGGGGGCCAATCAGCCCCAGCATTTT. Its translation is CASSANRGANQPQHF.

The chain combines TRBV7-3 with TRBJ2-1, with unresolved D. This CDR3 is 13 amino acids long. V was pared by 1 base and J by 9 bases, with 10 bases between. Germline CDR1 is SGHTA and CDR2 is FQGTGA. The CDR3 loop reads CASSLRARAEQFF. DNA of the CDR3: TGTGCCAGCAGCTTAAGGGCCCGGGCTGAGCAGTTCTTC.

Here the CDR3 reads CASSKGKGGFDEQYF. CDR3 bases: TGTGCCAGCAGCAAAGGAAAAGGGGGCTTTGACGAGCAGTACTTC. V usage is TRBV21-1 and J usage is TRBJ2-7; the table assigns TRBD1, which was not confirmed against the DNA. TRBV21-1 corresponds to a pseudogene. The CDR3 sequence is 15 residues long.

This chain uses TRBV21-1 with TRBJ2-7; TRBD1 is the table's D call, not checked against the DNA. TRBV21-1 is a documented pseudogene. This CDR3 contains 15 residues. CDR3 bases: TGTGCCAGCAGCTGGGACAGGGGAATTTACTACGAGCAGTACTTC. It translates to CASSWDRGIYYEQYF.

The gene calls are TRBV6-5 and TRBJ2-1; 14 positions agree with TRBD2. The CDR3 contains 17 residues. V trimming: 0 bases; J trimming: 9 bases; junction bases outside the gene matches: 7. Germline lookup yields CDR1 MNHEY and CDR2 SVGAGI. The CDR3 region has the DNA TGTGCCAGCAGTTACTCGGGTGGACTAGCGGGGGGTAGTGAGCAGTTCTTC. This gives the protein CASSYSGGLAGGSEQFF.

In its sample, this clonotype was seen many times. The V call is TRBV5-1, the J call TRBJ1-4, with D perhaps matching TRBD1 (5 bases). Between the trimmed V and J ends, which lost 6 bases and 0 bases, there was a span of 12 bases. Germline CDR1 is SGHRS and CDR2 is YFSETQ. The CDR3 loop spans 15 amino acids. The CDR3 region is CASTFDSATNEKLFF. The CDR3 DNA sequence: TGCGCCAGCACTTTCGACAGTGCAACTAATGAAAAACTGTTTTTT.

This clonotype was seen ten or more times. Germline is not matched at one junction end, which may reflect a read error. The V gene is TRBV5-1, the J gene TRBJ2-7, with 8 bases lining up with TRBD1. There are 12 residues in the CDR3. The germline gives CDR1 SGHRS, CDR2 YFSETQ. The CDR3 spells CASSLTGAEQYF. The CDR3 bases are TGTGCCAGCAGCTTGACAGGGGCCGAGCAGTACTTC.

This clonotype was picked up many times. The genes are TRBV5-1 and TRBJ2-5; 10 nucleotides align to TRBD2. Germline-derived CDR1 and CDR2 are SGHRS and YFSETQ. This CDR3 has 15 amino acids. The J segment lost 3 bases and the V segment lost 2 bases, leaving 4 bases of the junction unmatched. CDR3 sequence (DNA): TGCGCCAGCAGCTTTCTAGCGGGAGTGGAAGAGACCCAGTACTTC. This gives the protein CASSFLAGVEETQYF.

V gene TRBV12-3 or TRBV12-4 combines with J gene TRBJ1-3, with 8 bases aligning to TRBD1. With 6 bases clipped from V and 4 bases from J, the junction kept 8 bases outside the gene matches. This CDR3 spans 15 amino acids. This CDR3 is CASSKDRALGNTIYF. DNA for the CDR3: TGTGCCAGCAGCAAGGACAGGGCCTTAGGAAACACCATATATTTT.

This clonotype has a handful of counts. This chain joins TRBV11-2 and TRBJ1-1; no clear D gene. Germline V gene data show CDR1 as SGHAT and CDR2 as FQNNGV. The CDR3 is 14 amino acids. Trimming shortened V by 4 bases and J by 3 bases, and 12 bases separated the two germline ends. The CDR3 DNA follows: TGTGCCAGCAGCTCGATTGGGATGGACACTGAAGCTTTCTTT. The encoded protein is CASSSIGMDTEAFF.

The chain links TRBV19 to TRBJ1-1; possibly TRBD1 for D (6 bases). Germline V gives CDR1 LNHDA, CDR2 SQIVND (reference sequence). This CDR3 has 14 amino acids. Trimming pared 3 bases from V and 1 base from J, leaving 9 bases between. In DNA, the CDR3 is TGTGCCAGTAGTATCTGGGGGCCGAACACTGAAGCTTTCTTT. The encoded protein is CASSIWGPNTEAFF. The whole variable domain, filled in from reference TRBV19 and TRBJ1-1, reads DGGITQSPKYLFRKEGQNVTLSCEQNLNHDAMYWYRQDPGQGLRLIYYSQIVNDFQKGDIAEGYSVSREKKESFPLTVTSAQKNPTAFYLCASSIWGPNTEAFFGQGTRLTVV.

This clonotype has a count of ten or more. V and J are TRBV12-3 or TRBV12-4 and TRBJ2-3; TRBD2 aligns across 7 bases. V lost 7 bases and J lost 1; bases outside the gene matches: 5. The CDR3 is made up of 14 amino acids. As DNA, the CDR3 is TGTGCCAGCATCACGGGACTACGCACAGATACGCAGTATTTT. It translates to CASITGLRTDTQYF.

This clonotype was counted only a few times. The gene calls are TRBV12-3 or TRBV12-4 and TRBJ2-7, with D possibly being TRBD2 (6 bases). The CDR3 length is 14 residues. V lost 8 bases and J 0 bases, leaving 14 bases between the germline ends. The CDR3 nucleotides are TGTGCCAGCTCCTGGGTGGAGGGCTCCTACGAGCAGTACTTC. Its protein product is CASSWVEGSYEQYF.

The gene calls are TRBV20-1 and TRBJ2-7; 16 nucleotides line up with TRBD2. Per the germline V gene, CDR1 is DFQATT and CDR2 is SNEGSKA (reference sequence). Trimming at V came to 3 bases and at J to 4 bases, leaving 9 bases not matched to a gene. The CDR3 loop spans 17 amino acids. DNA of the CDR3: TGCAGTGCTAGGGACGGGACTAGCGGGGGGGCCTGGTACGAGCAGTACTTC. Its protein is CSARDGTSGGAWYEQYF.

This clonotype was seen at least ten times. The rearrangement uses TRBV12-3 or TRBV12-4 and TRBJ1-1; D remains unclear. V lost 6 bases and J 0 bases, leaving 14 bases between the germline ends. The CDR3 covers 15 residues. The CDR3 DNA reads TGTGCCAGCAGCCCCCAAGATAATCTGAACACTGAAGCTTTCTTT. It codes for CASSPQDNLNTEAFF.

This clonotype was found a few times. The chain is built from TRBV5-1 and TRBJ2-5; 8 bases map to TRBD1. Trimming cost V 3 bases and J 4 bases; bases outside gene matches: 8. Germline V gene lookup returns CDR1 SGHRS and CDR2 YFSETQ. This CDR3 has 15 residues. The CDR3 spells CASSSRQGAGETQYF. CDR3 coding DNA: TGCGCCAGCAGCTCAAGGCAGGGGGCGGGAGAGACCCAGTACTTC.

This clonotype was counted only a few times. This chain uses TRBV6-2 or TRBV6-3 with TRBJ1-6; D remains unclear. The germline gives CDR1 MNHEY, CDR2 SVGEGT. V dropped 2 bases and J dropped 7 bases, with 3 bases sitting between them. CDR3 length: 12 amino acids. The CDR3 nucleotides read TGTGCCAGCAGTTACGTGAATTCACCCCTCCACTTT. Amino acid sequence: CASSYVNSPLHF.

CDR3 sequence (DNA): TGTGCCAGCAGTTTAGGATTACCAGTTAATACGAACACCGGGGAGCTGTTTTTT. Translation gives CASSLGLPVNTNTGELFF. The chain has TRBV28 and TRBJ2-2; no definite D call. Germline V lookup: CDR1 MDHEN, CDR2 SYDVKM. There are 18 residues in the CDR3. V was trimmed by 2 bases and J by 0 bases, leaving 16 bases between them.

A few counts support this clonotype. V usage is TRBV7-9 and J usage is TRBJ2-1; TRBD2 agrees at 8 bases. This CDR3 region has 15 residues. The V gene's germline CDR1 is SEHNR and CDR2 FQNEAQ (reference sequence). V gave up 3 bases and J gave up 5 bases; unmatched junction bases: 6. For the CDR3, the DNA is TGTGCCAGCAGCTTGGTACTAGCGGAAAACAATGAGCAGTTCTTC. Its protein is CASSLVLAENNEQFF. The complete variable domain, with remaining parts taken from reference TRBV7-9 and TRBJ2-1, reads DTGVSQNPRHKITKRGQNVTFRCDPISEHNRLYWYRQTLGQGPEFLTYFQNEAQLEKSRLLSDRFSAERPKGSFSTLEIQRTEQGDSAMYLCASSLVLAENNEQFFGPGTRLTVL.